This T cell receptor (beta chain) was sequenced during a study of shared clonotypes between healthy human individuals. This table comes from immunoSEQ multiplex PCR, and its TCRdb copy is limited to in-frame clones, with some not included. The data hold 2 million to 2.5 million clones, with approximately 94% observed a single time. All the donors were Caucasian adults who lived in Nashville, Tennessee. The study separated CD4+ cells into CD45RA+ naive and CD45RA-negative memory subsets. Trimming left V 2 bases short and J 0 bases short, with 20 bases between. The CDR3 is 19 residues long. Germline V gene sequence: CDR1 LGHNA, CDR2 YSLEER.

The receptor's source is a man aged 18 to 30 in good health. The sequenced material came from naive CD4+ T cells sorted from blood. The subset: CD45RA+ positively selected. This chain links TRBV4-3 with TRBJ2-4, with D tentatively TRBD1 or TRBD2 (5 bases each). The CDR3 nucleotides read TGCGCCAGCAGCCAATCATACCGGGACGGAAAACTAGCCAAAAACATTCAGTACTTC. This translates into CASSQSYRDGKLAKNIQYF.